What follows describes a single T cell receptor (beta chain). This clonotype was seen at least ten times. Its antigen target is currently unknown. Base quality data are lacking; no much larger clone is found one base away. The TCR beta CDR3 regions were amplified from RNA transcripts. For the first round of RT-PCR on the TCR CDR3, the HTBI primer set was used together with the Qiagen OneStep RT-PCR kit. Libraries were constructed in a second round of multiplex PCR, after which size selection and purification were performed. Libraries were sequenced paired-end with 100 bp reads on an Illumina HiSeq2000. The authors' analysis ran thus. SOAPnuke was used to process the raw data, removing reads that contained adapters or uncalled bases, had a mean Phred below 15, or lacked an exact match to the constant primer or identifier. COPE v1.2.5 was used to merge high-quality paired reads, and clonotypes were defined as unique nucleotide sequences. MiTCR v1.1 was used to align the clonotypes against IMGT TRBV, TRBD and TRBJ reference segments. The analysis included only V-J combinations with a frequency above 0.0001, which together covered 99% to 99.2% of the repertoires. The TCS score was defined as F50 (clonal expansion) divided by E x V (chaos), with BLOSUM62-based TCRdist calculated between CDR3 peptides within each V-J. Welch's t-statistics and random forest reduced around 520 V-J features to 13, which were used in a naive Bayes classifier (R e1071). TCRdb passed the public sequencing reads through fastp at Q25 and MiXCR, retaining productive beta sequences. Here each entry gathers all rows of one CDR3 protein and keeps the most common genes and DNA. The V and J calls and clone size come from TCRdb's table, not from the authors' own analysis. The sample table holds 450,000 to 600,000 distinct CDR3 sequences, of which roughly 15% were seen once. Clones ranked in the top ten supply approximately 14% of the sample.

This record comes from a study of T cells in Graves' hyperthyroidism and ophthalmopathy (dated 2019 in TCRdb). For the study in its entirety: Peripheral blood was sampled at the time of initial diagnosis, prior to any treatment. After sampling, hyperthyroidism patients received methimazole starting at 30 mg daily, and ophthalmopathy patients received high-dose intravenous methylprednisolone. For training and testing, the 100 or so patients in the discovery cohort were randomly divided in a 7:3 ratio. To identify distinguishing TCR V-J signatures, a discovery cohort of 100 patients was used, comprising 43 with Graves' ophthalmopathy and around 60 with stable Graves' hyperthyroidism. In over five Graves' hyperthyroidism patients, the study also compared T-cell repertoires from thyroid tissue with T-cell repertoires from blood. The paper describes TCR Vbeta CDR3 sequencing of 120 to 150 peripheral blood samples, made up of 40 to 45 ophthalmopathy patients, more than 70 hyperthyroidism patients and 17 progressor patients. Whether ophthalmopathy could be predicted prospectively was tested in an independent validation cohort made up of 18 to 20 hyperthyroidism patients plus 17 patients who later progressed to ophthalmopathy.

The junction carries 17 bases between V and J, which are trimmed by 4 bases and 11 bases respectively. CDR1 and CDR2, looked up from the germline V gene (reference sequence), are LNHDA and SQIVND. The CDR3 holds 13 amino acids from the cysteine to the phenylalanine. The CDR3 DNA has 39 bases and is translated from base 1. Stable Graves' hyperthyroidism was defined as no progression to ophthalmopathy during 18 months of follow-up. Hyperthyroidism patients were newly diagnosed, had a disease duration of under 2 months, and were aged 18 to 65 years. Exclusion was applied to patients with uncontrolled infections, other autoimmune diseases, pregnancy or lactation. Diagnoses were based on clinical symptoms, serum thyroxine and TRAb, thyroid ultrasound and orbital computed tomography. PBMCs were separated from roughly 10 ml of fresh peripheral blood using Ficoll-Paque density gradient centrifugation. Total RNA was extracted with Trizol reagent, and quality was checked on an Agilent 2100 Bioanalyzer.

What the research found in general, with its limitations: No statistical method was used to set the sample size in advance, and investigators knew the group allocation. During validation, the model predicted progression to ophthalmopathy a median of around 7 months ahead of onset, with almost 71% sensitivity and around 72% specificity. Blood samples also contained most of the expanded thyroid clonotypes (frequency above 0.001), which suggests that blood repertoires may reflect thyroid immune responses. Ophthalmopathy was separated from stable hyperthyroidism by a 13 V-J signature model, with approximately 90% sensitivity and about 84% specificity obtained in cross-validation and 80%/75% obtained in testing.

Here the chain combines TRBV19 and TRBJ1-1; the D gene is possibly TRBD1, with 6 bases matching. The sequenced sample was blood. This TCR was recovered from a woman in her thirties or forties with Graves' hyperthyroidism. CDR3 sequence: CASSNLLGAMAFF. The base sequence is TGTGCCAGTAGTAACCTTTTGGGGGCAATGGCTTTCTTT.